The rows below give T cell receptor beta chains drawn from one sample of a study of blood T cell repertoires in COVID-19. Produced via immunoSEQ multiplex PCR; TCRdb's table is partial and in-frame only. Of around 120,000 clones listed, about nine tenths are singletons. The sample consisted of peripheral blood. These TCRs come from a human donor with active COVID-19. The donor label of this sample is uncertain. CDR3s include the opening cysteine and the closing phenylalanine or tryptophan. A D gene is named only where the DNA matches it firmly. Some rows have no size entry. The others give once, few or many, or a class for an expanded clone.

>TRBV27|NA|TRBJ1-2|TRBD1
TGTGCCAGCAGTTTATCGTATCGAGGACAGGGGCCCTATGGCTACACCTTC
CASSLSYRGQGPYGYTF
>TRBV15|NA|TRBJ2-1|TRBD2
TGTGCCACCAGCAGAGATGGCGGGCTAGCGGGCGAGCAGTTCTTC
CATSRDGGLAGEQFF
>TRBV10-3|NA|TRBJ2-3|TRBD2
TGTGCCATCAGTGATCTGGTAGCGGGGGACGCAGATACGCAGTATTTT
CAISDLVAGDADTQYF
>TRBV2|NA|TRBJ1-6|TRBD1
TGTGCCAGCGTTAAGGGGGCGGGCTATAATTCACCCCTCCACTTT
CASVKGAGYNSPLHF
>TRBV19|NA|TRBJ2-3|NA
TGTGCCAGCGGGGCGGGACCCGGCACAGATACGCAGTATTTT
CASGAGPGTDTQYF
>TRBV6-4|NA|TRBJ1-2|NA
TGTGCCAGCAGTGACAGGGGGGGCTATGGCTACACCTTC
CASSDRGGYGYTF
>TRBV25-1|once|TRBJ1-4|TRBD1
TGTGCCAGCAGTGAATCGGGACAGGGGGTCAATGAAAAACTGTTTTTT
CASSESGQGVNEKLFF
>TRBV11-2|once|TRBJ2-7|NA
TGTGCCAGCAGCTTAGGACAGACCTACGAGCAGTACTTC
CASSLGQTYEQYF
>TRBV5-1|NA|TRBJ1-2|TRBD1
TGCGCCAGCAACCCGACAGGGCTCTATGGCTACACCTTC
CASNPTGLYGYTF
>TRBV6-4|NA|TRBJ2-2|NA
TGTGCCAGCAGTCCCATAGGGGGTTACACCGGGGAGCTGTTTTTT
CASSPIGGYTGELFF
>TRBV20-1|NA|TRBJ1-2|NA
TGCAGTGCTAGCTCGGGGGTCGGCTACACCTTC
CSASSGVGYTF
>TRBV5-1|NA|TRBJ2-1|TRBD2
TGCGCCAGCAGCTTTAGCGGGGGGGGTAATGAGCAGTTCTTC
CASSFSGGGNEQFF
>TRBV7-2|NA|TRBJ2-3|TRBD1
TGTGCCAGCAGCTTAGACAGGGGGTCAGATACGCAGTATTTT
CASSLDRGSDTQYF
>TRBV7-2|NA|TRBJ1-6|NA
TGTGCCAGCAGCTTCATTCAGGGGAGCTCCTATAATTCACCCCTCCACTTT
CASSFIQGSSYNSPLHF
>TRBV4-3|NA|TRBJ1-2|NA
TGCGCCAGCAGCCCCTTCGGGACTGGGTATGGCTACACCTTC
CASSPFGTGYGYTF
>TRBV9|NA|TRBJ2-2|TRBD2
TGTGCCAGCAGCGTAGGAGTGGCAGGGAGGGCCCACACCGGGGAGCTGTTTTTT
CASSVGVAGRAHTGELFF
>TRBV12-3/TRBV12-4|NA|TRBJ1-1|NA
TGTGCCAGCAGTTTTACCAGTAACACTGAAGCTTTCTTT
CASSFTSNTEAFF
>TRBV5-5|NA|TRBJ1-1|NA
TGTGCCAGCAGCTTCGGTCGGAACACTGAAGCTTTCTTT
CASSFGRNTEAFF
>TRBV2|once|TRBJ2-3|TRBD2
TGTGCCAGCAGTGAAGGAGGCCTAGCGGGGGGGCGCTCAGATACGCAGTATTTT
CASSEGGLAGGRSDTQYF
>TRBV5-4|NA|TRBJ2-1|NA
TGTGCCAGCAGCCCCCGATCGACAGGTCTCGGTGAGCAGTTCTTC
CASSPRSTGLGEQFF
>TRBV7-9|NA|TRBJ2-3|TRBD1
TGTGCCAGCAGCTTAGGGGGGACAGGGGGCATTGATACGCAGTATTTT
CASSLGGTGGIDTQYF
>TRBV28|NA|TRBJ1-5|NA
TGTGCCAGCAGAGATCAGGGGCTTAGCAATCAGCCCCAGCATTTT
CASRDQGLSNQPQHF
>TRBV30|NA|TRBJ1-2|TRBD1
TGTGCCTCGAAACGGGACAGGGTGGTTCGTGGCTACACCTTC
CASKRDRVVRGYTF
>TRBV19|NA|TRBJ1-1|NA
TGTGCCAGTAGTATGGTGACAGACACTGAAGCTTTCTTT
CASSMVTDTEAFF
>TRBV6-2/TRBV6-3|NA|TRBJ1-2|NA
TGTGCCAGCAGTCCGAGGACAGTCTCCTATGGCTACACCTTC
CASSPRTVSYGYTF
>TRBV5-4|once|TRBJ2-3|NA
TGTGCCAGCAGCTCTCGACAGGCGCAGTGGGATACGCAGTATTTT
CASSSRQAQWDTQYF
>TRBV3-1/TRBV3-2|NA|TRBJ2-2|NA
TGTGCCAGCAGCCAAGGCCGGCAGGGGGGCAGCACCGGGGAGCTGTTTTTT
CASSQGRQGGSTGELFF
>TRBV28|few|TRBJ1-1|NA
TGTGCCAGCGGTTCAGGGGCACTGAACACTGAAGCTTTCTTT
CASGSGALNTEAFF
>TRBV7-6|NA|TRBJ1-1|TRBD1
TGTGCCAGCAGCTCCGCACAGGGGGTGAACACTGAAGCTTTCTTT
CASSSAQGVNTEAFF
>TRBV5-4|NA|TRBJ2-2|NA
TGTGCCAGCACCCAAACCGGGGAGCTGTTTTTT
CASTQTGELFF
>TRBV7-2|NA|TRBJ2-6|NA
TGTGCCAGCAGCTTACCCCGAGGTCCCTCTGGGGCCAACGTCCTGACTTTC
CASSLPRGPSGANVLTF
>TRBV9|NA|TRBJ2-3|TRBD2
TGTGCCAGCAGCGTAGACGGCGGGGGAAACCGGGGGCAGTATTTT
CASSVDGGGNRGQYF
>TRBV1|few|TRBJ2-1|NA
TGCACCAGCAGCCAAGAAACCCCCGGGACTAGCGGGGGGGTCCCCTACAATGAGCAGTTCTTC
CTSSQETPGTSGGVPYNEQFF
>TRBV27|NA|TRBJ1-2|NA
TGTGCCAGCAGTCCCGCAGGTACGAGTGGCTACACCTTC
CASSPAGTSGYTF
>TRBV7-2|NA|TRBJ2-7|TRBD2
TGTGCCAGCAGCTTAGATGGGAAGCGGGGGGGCTACTACGAGCAGTACTTC
CASSLDGKRGGYYEQYF
>TRBV9|NA|TRBJ2-1|NA
TGTGCCAGCAGCGTAGGGGGACTGGCAAACAATGAGCAGTTCTTC
CASSVGGLANNEQFF
>TRBV15|once|TRBJ2-5|TRBD2
TGTGCCACCAGCAGGGGGCGGGGGGCGGAGACCCAGTACTTC
CATSRGRGAETQYF
>TRBV6-5|NA|TRBJ1-2|NA
TGTGCCAGCAGTCGAGACAGTTTCCTGAACTATGGCTACACCTTC
CASSRDSFLNYGYTF
>TRBV7-2|once|TRBJ2-1|NA
TGTGCCAGCAGCTTAGCCTCCCTCAGCTCCTACAATGAGCAGTTCTTC
CASSLASLSSYNEQFF
>TRBV19|NA|TRBJ2-7|TRBD2
TGTGCCAGTAGGAGCGGGGAAAACTACGAGCAGTACTTC
CASRSGENYEQYF
>TRBV20-1|once|TRBJ2-5|NA
TGCAGTGTGGGCATGGAGACCCAGTACTTC
CSVGMETQYF
>TRBV6-6|once|TRBJ2-7|TRBD1
TGTGCCAGCAGTCCGTACAGGGGGCCGTCCTACGAGCAGTACTTC
CASSPYRGPSYEQYF
>TRBV15|NA|TRBJ1-1|TRBD1
TGTGCCACCGGGAACAGGGGAATTGCATTAGAGAACACTGAAGCTTTCTTT
CATGNRGIALENTEAFF
>TRBV6-5|once|TRBJ1-2|TRBD1
TGTGCCAGCACCTATAACTCTGGACAGGGATACTACACCTTC
CASTYNSGQGYYTF
>TRBV4-3|once|TRBJ2-1|NA
TGCGCCAGCAGCCAGGACTCTTACAATGAGCAGTTCTTC
CASSQDSYNEQFF
>TRBV9|NA|TRBJ1-3|NA
TGTGCCAGCAGCGTAGTAGCGGGAAACACCATATATTTT
CASSVVAGNTIYF
>TRBV25-1|NA|TRBJ1-2|TRBD1
TGTGCCAGCAGTGAATGGGGGACAGGGACTACTATGGGCTACACCTTC
CASSEWGTGTTMGYTF
>TRBV30|NA|TRBJ2-3|TRBD1
TGTGCCTGGAGTCCCCAGACAGGGTCGAAATATTTT
CAWSPQTGSKYF
>TRBV27|NA|TRBJ1-2|NA
TGTGCCAGCAATACCTTAGGGGTGAATGGCTACACCTTC
CASNTLGVNGYTF
>TRBV7-2|NA|TRBJ1-5|NA
TGTGCCAGCAGCCTAGACTACAATCAGCCCCAGCATTTT
CASSLDYNQPQHF
>TRBV5-1|NA|TRBJ2-1|NA
TGCGCCAGCAGCTTGGTCCGCGGTTCCTACAATGAGCAGTTCTTC
CASSLVRGSYNEQFF
>TRBV6-6|NA|TRBJ1-2|NA
TGTGCCAGCTCCCAGGCCAAGAACTATGGCTACACCTTC
CASSQAKNYGYTF
>TRBV28|NA|TRBJ1-2|TRBD1
TGTGCCAGCAGGATACCTGGGACAGGGAATGGCTACACCTTC
CASRIPGTGNGYTF
>TRBV2|once|TRBJ1-4|NA
TGTGCCAGCAGCGGAGCAGAAAGCTACGATGAAAAACTGTTTTTT
CASSGAESYDEKLFF
>TRBV5-1|NA|TRBJ1-2|NA
TGCGCCAGCATGACCGGGACACAAAACTATGGCTACACCTTC
CASMTGTQNYGYTF
>TRBV2|NA|TRBJ2-2|TRBD2
TGTGCCAGCAGCTCTTTGCAAGGACTAGCGGGGGGGATCGGGGAGCTGTTTTTT
CASSSLQGLAGGIGELFF
>TRBV4-3|NA|TRBJ1-6|TRBD1
TGCGCCAGCAGCGCACGCCTCGACAGGGTCGGGTCACCCCTCCACTTT
CASSARLDRVGSPLHF
>TRBV6-1|NA|TRBJ1-1|TRBD1
TGTGCCAGCAGTGAAAACAGGGGATCCACTGAAGCTTTCTTT
CASSENRGSTEAFF